The rows below give T cell receptor beta chains drawn from one sample of a study of blood T cell repertoires in COVID-19. Method: immunoSEQ multiplex PCR; TCRdb's copy keeps in-frame clones and lacks some. The table records around 250,000 clones, 85% to 90% of them present only once. The sample comprised peripheral blood. The source of these receptors is a woman aged 55-69 years with COVID-19, enrolled during active disease. Both conserved end residues are part of each CDR3.

V gene: TRBV6-5
J gene: TRBJ1-4
CDR3 protein: CASRPTQGAGEKLFF

V gene: TRBV6-2/TRBV6-3
J gene: TRBJ1-1
CDR3 protein: CASSYTRNTEAFF

V gene: TRBV6-2/TRBV6-3
J gene: TRBJ2-6
CDR3 protein: CASNPESGANVLTF

V gene: TRBV7-2
J gene: TRBJ2-7
CDR3 protein: CASSLDVAEQYF

V gene: TRBV3-1/TRBV3-2
J gene: TRBJ1-1
CDR3 protein: CASSQVFVRGGLNTEAFF

V gene: TRBV4-2
J gene: TRBJ1-2
CDR3 protein: CASGGSRGRKGYTF

V gene: TRBV7-9
J gene: TRBJ2-7
CDR3 protein: CASSRNTGGGYEQYF

V gene: TRBV29-1
J gene: TRBJ2-1
CDR3 protein: CSVEVTGAYNEQFF

V gene: TRBV9
J gene: TRBJ1-4
CDR3 protein: CASSVNPGEKLFF

V gene: TRBV27
J gene: TRBJ2-7
CDR3 protein: CASSLRGGLSYEQYF

V gene: TRBV12-3/TRBV12-4
J gene: TRBJ1-2
CDR3 protein: CASSDSYGYTF

V gene: TRBV19
J gene: TRBJ1-1
CDR3 protein: CASSSRVGTEAFF

V gene: TRBV24-1
J gene: TRBJ2-1
CDR3 protein: CATSGRLGNEQFF

V gene: TRBV19
J gene: TRBJ1-6
CDR3 protein: CASSGQTSSPLHF

V gene: TRBV6-5
J gene: TRBJ1-5
CDR3 protein: CASRQVNNQPQHF

V gene: TRBV5-1
J gene: TRBJ1-1
CDR3 protein: CASSPPLGGTEAFF

V gene: TRBV27
J gene: TRBJ1-5
CDR3 protein: CASRQGLGNQPQHF

V gene: TRBV7-9
J gene: TRBJ1-6
CDR3 protein: CASSLLSGTDSPLHF

V gene: TRBV6-2/TRBV6-3
J gene: TRBJ1-5
CDR3 protein: CASSRDKGRPQHF

V gene: TRBV27
J gene: TRBJ2-2
CDR3 protein: CASRVGQLTGELFF

V gene: TRBV9
J gene: TRBJ2-7
CDR3 protein: CASSVDGRPGYEQYF

V gene: TRBV15
J gene: TRBJ1-1
CDR3 protein: CATSGGLEPHTEAFF

V gene: TRBV11-3
J gene: TRBJ2-5
CDR3 protein: CASSLGASGEETQYF

V gene: TRBV3-1/TRBV3-2
J gene: TRBJ2-1
CDR3 protein: CASSQFAPWWSSYNEQFF

V gene: TRBV2
J gene: TRBJ1-3
CDR3 protein: CASTTGNSGNTIYF

V gene: TRBV19
J gene: TRBJ1-2
CDR3 protein: CASSIGESYGYTF

V gene: TRBV5-1
J gene: TRBJ1-2
CDR3 protein: CASSPPQGYGYTF

V gene: TRBV15
J gene: TRBJ1-1
CDR3 protein: CATSRDRGQGAAEAFF

V gene: TRBV7-6
J gene: TRBJ2-3
CDR3 protein: CASSSRSRRGVSTDTQYF

V gene: TRBV6-2/TRBV6-3
J gene: TRBJ1-1
CDR3 protein: CASSQLQGGTEAFF

V gene: TRBV6-2/TRBV6-3
J gene: TRBJ2-3
CDR3 protein: CASSHNTGGRADTQYF

V gene: TRBV19
J gene: TRBJ1-4
CDR3 protein: CASSIGTYATNEKLFF

V gene: TRBV29-1
J gene: TRBJ1-1
CDR3 protein: CSVGGDTEAFF

V gene: TRBV9
J gene: TRBJ2-3
CDR3 protein: CASSEQGQGSADTQYF

V gene: TRBV7-9
J gene: TRBJ1-1
CDR3 protein: CASSWQGNTEAFF

V gene: TRBV7-9
J gene: TRBJ2-5
CDR3 protein: CASSLGGGQETQYF

V gene: TRBV9
J gene: TRBJ2-7
CDR3 protein: CASSVASSAPTYEQYF

V gene: TRBV3-1/TRBV3-2
J gene: TRBJ1-5
CDR3 protein: CASSQAFGGNQPQHF

V gene: TRBV19
J gene: TRBJ2-3
CDR3 protein: CASSIGRADTQYF

V gene: TRBV5-1
J gene: TRBJ1-2
CDR3 protein: CASSPGYGYTF

V gene: TRBV29-1
J gene: TRBJ1-4
CDR3 protein: CSVEGGPFGGSWANEKLFF

V gene: TRBV12-3/TRBV12-4
J gene: TRBJ1-1
CDR3 protein: CASGRSEGTEAFF

V gene: TRBV3-1/TRBV3-2
J gene: TRBJ2-2
CDR3 protein: CASSQGQGFGELFF

V gene: TRBV4-1
J gene: TRBJ1-3
CDR3 protein: CASSQHDRVENTIYF

V gene: TRBV2
J gene: TRBJ2-2
CDR3 protein: CASSGGPGELFF

V gene: TRBV11-2
J gene: TRBJ1-1
CDR3 protein: CASSLVGTAEAFF

V gene: TRBV9
J gene: TRBJ2-5
CDR3 protein: CASSVGVAGTQETQYF

V gene: TRBV29-1
J gene: TRBJ2-2
CDR3 protein: CSVEDFGELFF

V gene: TRBV3-1/TRBV3-2
J gene: TRBJ2-7
CDR3 protein: CASSQTTGGAEQYF

V gene: TRBV2
J gene: TRBJ1-2
CDR3 protein: CASKRGQGYGYTF

V gene: TRBV19
J gene: TRBJ1-1
CDR3 protein: CASRIQGPNTEAFF

V gene: TRBV5-4
J gene: TRBJ1-1
CDR3 protein: CASSLAGGAEAFF

V gene: TRBV4-2
J gene: TRBJ2-2
CDR3 protein: CASSSLTGTKNTGELFF

V gene: TRBV19
J gene: TRBJ1-6
CDR3 protein: CASSADRGNSPLHF

V gene: TRBV7-2
J gene: TRBJ1-3
CDR3 protein: CASSPLYGTAFSGNTIYF

V gene: TRBV7-9
J gene: TRBJ2-5
CDR3 protein: CASSPRGLAGLETQYF

V gene: TRBV5-5
J gene: TRBJ1-3
CDR3 protein: CASSPRTLQNTIYF

V gene: TRBV5-1
J gene: TRBJ1-3
CDR3 protein: CASSLEAGDGNTIYF

V gene: TRBV6-5
J gene: TRBJ1-3
CDR3 protein: CASSYFGRAGNTIYF

V gene: TRBV7-9
J gene: TRBJ2-4
CDR3 protein: CASSSSGGRRKNIQYF